A selection of T cell receptor beta chains follows, all from one sample in a study of T cell responses to AZD1222 COVID-19 vaccine. Profiling relied on immunoSEQ multiplex PCR, and the TCRdb table lists in-frame clones only, not all of them. Here the sample spans around 160,000 clones, around 90% being singletons. Source: peripheral blood, taken 28 days after the second AZD1222 dose. Every receptor here comes from an adult who received the AZD1222 COVID-19 vaccine. Both conserved end residues are part of each CDR3. The D gene is left open where the match is weak. Part of the rows lack a size; the others show once, few, many or a class for expanded clones.

CDR3 | DNA | J | size | V | D
CASSPTRRDTPYEQYF | TGTGCCAGCAGCCCCACTCGCCGGGACACCCCCTACGAGCAGTACTTC | TRBJ2-7 | NA | TRBV21-1 | NA
CASSTVAGGPKTQYF | TGTGCCAGTAGTACGGTAGCGGGGGGGCCCAAGACCCAGTACTTC | TRBJ2-5 | NA | TRBV19 | TRBD2
CASSIGAWDRLGTYEQYF | TGTGCCAGTAGTATAGGGGCATGGGACAGACTGGGCACCTACGAGCAGTACTTC | TRBJ2-7 | NA | TRBV19 | TRBD1
CSARGDGEAFF | TGCAGTGCTAGAGGAGACGGTGAAGCTTTCTTT | TRBJ1-1 | NA | TRBV20-1 | NA
CASSEGLAGGITSINTQYF | TGTGCCAGCAGCGAGGGACTAGCGGGGGGGATCACCTCGATAAATACGCAGTATTTT | TRBJ2-3 | NA | TRBV9 | TRBD2
CASSPQGTNEKLFF | TGTGCCAGCAGCCCGCAGGGAACTAATGAAAAACTGTTTTTT | TRBJ1-4 | NA | TRBV4-2 | NA
CASSPGPYNEQFF | TGTGCCAGCAGCCCGGGACCCTACAATGAGCAGTTCTTC | TRBJ2-1 | NA | TRBV11-3 | NA
CASSQYRGSNTGELFF | TGCGCCAGCAGTCAATACCGGGGGTCGAACACCGGGGAGCTGTTTTTT | TRBJ2-2 | NA | TRBV23-1 | NA
CASSLAYEQYF | TGTGCCAGCAGCTTGGCTTACGAGCAGTACTTC | TRBJ2-7 | NA | TRBV5-5 | NA
CASSRIDRGPTDTQYF | TGTGCCAGCAGCCGGATCGACAGGGGTCCCACAGATACGCAGTATTTT | TRBJ2-3 | NA | TRBV3-1/TRBV3-2 | TRBD1
CASSPLWMGGGYTF | TGTGCCAGCAGCCCCCTGTGGATGGGAGGTGGCTACACCTTC | TRBJ1-2 | NA | TRBV6-5 | NA
CASSSPSTDTQYF | TGTGCCAGCAGCTCCCCTAGCACAGATACGCAGTATTTT | TRBJ2-3 | NA | TRBV7-9 | NA
CASSYRDRGSPLHF | TGTGCCAGCAGTTACCGGGACAGGGGGTCACCCCTCCACTTT | TRBJ1-6 | NA | TRBV7-2 | TRBD1
CASSQDWAQPQHF | TGTGCCAGCAGCCAAGACTGGGCTCAGCCCCAGCATTTT | TRBJ1-5 | few | TRBV3-1/TRBV3-2 | NA
CASSLRQGNQPQHF | TGTGCCAGCAGTTTACGACAGGGCAATCAGCCCCAGCATTTT | TRBJ1-5 | NA | TRBV27 | NA
CASSPPGQGTDTQYF | TGTGCCAGCTCACCTCCGGGACAGGGCACAGATACGCAGTATTTT | TRBJ2-3 | NA | TRBV18 | TRBD1
CASTHGGNEQFF | TGTGCCAGCACTCATGGTGGGAATGAGCAGTTCTTC | TRBJ2-1 | NA | TRBV6-5 | NA
CASSLALSEKLFF | TGTGCCAGCAGCTTAGCGCTTTCGGAAAAACTGTTTTTT | TRBJ1-4 | NA | TRBV7-6 | NA
CASSAGSYEQYF | TGTGCCAGTAGTGCTGGGTCCTACGAGCAGTACTTC | TRBJ2-7 | NA | TRBV19 | NA
CASSFLTGPGFNSPLHF | TGTGCCAGCAGTTTCCTCACAGGCCCTGGGTTTAATTCACCCCTCCACTTT | TRBJ1-6 | NA | TRBV27 | NA
CASGLGTGGTEAFF | TGTGCTAGTGGTTTGGGCACAGGGGGAACTGAAGCTTTCTTT | TRBJ1-1 | NA | TRBV12-5 | TRBD1
CASSPGVNTEAFF | TGTGCCAGCTCACCGGGGGTGAACACTGAAGCTTTCTTT | TRBJ1-1 | NA | TRBV18 | NA
CASSLGGLAISPLHF | TGTGCCAGCAGCTTGGGGGGCCTCGCAATTTCACCCCTCCACTTT | TRBJ1-6 | NA | TRBV5-6 | NA
CASSLSPGGRTGELFF | TGTGCCAGCAGCTTATCCCCAGGGGGTAGGACCGGGGAGCTGTTTTTT | TRBJ2-2 | NA | TRBV7-3 | TRBD1
CASSSQSSGGRYEQFF | TGTGCCAGCAGTTCTCAATCTAGCGGGGGACGGTATGAGCAGTTCTTC | TRBJ2-1 | NA | TRBV6-2/TRBV6-3 | TRBD2
CASSLELRRSFYGYTF | TGTGCCAGCAGCTTGGAACTTCGACGGAGCTTCTATGGCTACACCTTC | TRBJ1-2 | NA | TRBV11-2 | NA
CASSPPTDPFEAFF | TGTGCCAGCTCACCCCCGACAGACCCGTTTGAAGCTTTCTTT | TRBJ1-1 | NA | TRBV18 | NA
CASSRGWPQHF | TGTGCCAGTAGTAGAGGGTGGCCCCAGCATTTT | TRBJ1-5 | NA | TRBV19 | NA
CASSQRGHEQYF | TGTGCCAGCAGCCAGCGGGGCCACGAGCAGTACTTC | TRBJ2-7 | NA | TRBV12-3/TRBV12-4 | TRBD2
CASAGGSGANVLTF | TGTGCTAGTGCGGGTGGCTCTGGGGCCAACGTCCTGACTTTC | TRBJ2-6 | NA | TRBV12-5 | NA
CAWSRLGPSGNTIYF | TGTGCCTGGAGTCGGCTGGGGCCCTCTGGAAACACCATATATTTT | TRBJ1-3 | NA | TRBV30 | NA
CASNPVGTGDGTTEAFF | TGCGCCAGCAACCCGGTGGGGACAGGGGACGGGACCACTGAAGCTTTCTTT | TRBJ1-1 | NA | TRBV5-1 | TRBD1
CASSLLVAQGNEQFF | TGTGCCAGCAGTTTGTTAGTAGCACAGGGGAATGAGCAGTTCTTC | TRBJ2-1 | NA | TRBV27 | TRBD1
CASSPRRTSGGTPNEQFF | TGTGCCAGCTCACCACGGCGGACTAGCGGAGGAACCCCTAATGAGCAGTTCTTC | TRBJ2-1 | few | TRBV18 | TRBD2
CSASPPAGGEPQHF | TGCAGTGCTAGTCCCCCCGCGGGAGGAGAGCCCCAGCATTTT | TRBJ1-5 | NA | TRBV20-1 | NA
CASSGGSGSSYNEQFF | TGTGCCAGCAGTGGTGGTAGCGGGAGCTCCTACAATGAGCAGTTCTTC | TRBJ2-1 | NA | TRBV6-1 | TRBD2
CARPPPGRAKNTEAFF | TGTGCCAGGCCCCCACCGGGACGGGCGAAGAACACTGAAGCTTTCTTT | TRBJ1-1 | once | TRBV2 | NA
CATSREGPGEQYF | TGTGCCACCAGCAGAGAGGGCCCCGGCGAGCAGTACTTC | TRBJ2-7 | once | TRBV15 | NA
CAWSVRQGAGMDIQYF | TGTGCCTGGAGTGTACGACAGGGGGCCGGCATGGACATTCAGTACTTC | TRBJ2-4 | NA | TRBV30 | TRBD1
CATRTGTSGIGELFF | TGTGCCACCAGGACCGGGACTAGTGGGATCGGGGAGCTGTTTTTT | TRBJ2-2 | NA | TRBV10-3 | TRBD2
CASSPSPGTGVYEQYF | TGTGCCAGCAGCCCCTCTCCCGGGACAGGAGTCTACGAGCAGTACTTC | TRBJ2-7 | NA | TRBV7-2 | TRBD1
CATKLAGMGDQPQHF | TGTGCCACCAAGTTAGCCGGGATGGGAGATCAGCCCCAGCATTTT | TRBJ1-5 | once | TRBV15 | NA